The 18 T cell receptor beta chains below all came from one sample that was sequenced in a study of OX40 agonist ivuxolimab in advanced cancers. Profiled with immunoSEQ multiplex PCR; TCRdb holds only in-frame clones, not every one. Here the sample spans over 70,000 clones, roughly 91% being singletons. The starting material was CD4+ or CD8+ T cells sorted from blood, obtained in a trial of the OX40 agonist ivuxolimab. The receptors come from an adult with an advanced solid tumor such as melanoma, head and neck, liver or kidney cancer.

The V call is TRBV13, the J call TRBJ2-7, with D perhaps matching TRBD2 (6 bases). Trimming pared 6 bases from V and 3 bases from J, leaving 6 bases between. This CDR3 has 11 residues. Germline V gene lookup returns CDR1 PRHDT and CDR2 FYEKMQ (reference sequence). The CDR3: CASRGGYEQYF. In DNA form, the CDR3 reads TGTGCCAGCAGGGGGGGCTACGAGCAGTACTTC.

The CDR3 loop reads CASSFPDTQYF. DNA of the CDR3: TGTGCCAGCAGCTTCCCAGATACGCAGTATTTT. The chain employs TRBV11-3 and TRBJ2-3, with D unresolved. The CDR3 runs 11 residues. Trimming left V 3 bases short and J 4 bases short, with 2 bases between. The germline gives CDR1 SGHNT, CDR2 YENEEA. Filled out from reference TRBV11-3 and TRBJ2-3, the complete variable domain reads EAGVVQSPRYKIIEKKQPVAFWCNPISGHNTLYWYLQNLGQGPELLIRYENEEAVDDSQLPKDRFSAERLKGVDSTLKIQPAELGDSAVYLCASSFPDTQYFGPGTRLTVL.

V gene TRBV6-1 combines with J gene TRBJ2-5; D is possibly TRBD1 (5 bases). The CDR3 loop spans 13 amino acids. CDR1 and CDR2 (germline): MNHNS, SASEGT. V lost 5 bases to trimming and J lost 1 base, with 8 bases between them. Written as DNA, the CDR3 is TGTGCCAGCAGTCAGGGCCTCCAAGAGACCCAGTACTTC. It specifies CASSQGLQETQYF.

The gene calls are TRBV5-1 and TRBJ2-7; 10 bases line up with TRBD2. Losses at the gene ends were 0 bases for V and 3 bases for J; bases not matched to a gene: 6. CDR3 length: 16 residues. Per the germline V gene, CDR1 is SGHRS and CDR2 is YFSETQ. This CDR3 is CASSLGTSGELYEQYF. Written as DNA, the CDR3 is TGCGCCAGCAGCTTGGGCACTAGCGGGGAACTCTACGAGCAGTACTTC.

This clone was counted a single time. The V gene is TRBV4-3, the J gene TRBJ2-1; D unresolved. Germline V gene sequence: CDR1 LGHNA, CDR2 YSLEER. The CDR3 length is 16 residues. Trimming left V 0 bases short and J 3 bases short, with 12 bases between. CDR3 in DNA: TGCGCCAGCAGCCAAGATTGGCAGGCAAGCTACAATGAGCAGTTCTTC. It yields the protein CASSQDWQASYNEQFF.

The chain has TRBV30 and TRBJ1-2; D is possibly TRBD1 (5 bases). This CDR3 has 15 amino acids. V was shortened by 2 bases and J by 7 bases, with 20 bases between the two germline ends. Germline V gives CDR1 GTSNPN, CDR2 SVGIG (reference sequence). This chain's CDR3 is CAWSTPKGRVRGYTF. CDR3 nucleotides: TGTGCCTGGAGTACTCCTAAGGGCAGGGTTCGTGGCTACACCTTC.

This chain uses TRBV5-1 with TRBJ1-1; possible D gene TRBD1, 5 bases. The CDR3 runs 12 residues. V was shortened by 10 bases and J by 11 bases, with 21 bases between the two germline ends. CDR1 is SGHRS, CDR2 YFSETQ, per germline. This CDR3 is CAPSRGEVKAFF. DNA of the CDR3: TGCGCCCCCTCTCGAGGGGAGGTGAAGGCTTTCTTT.

The V call is TRBV9, the J call TRBJ1-6; no clear D. The V end lost 3 bases, the J end lost 3 bases, and 4 bases lay between the germline ends. The CDR3 extends over 13 amino acids. Germline CDR1 SGDLS, CDR2 YYNGEE. CDR3 residues: CASSDSYNSPLHF. In DNA, the CDR3 is TGTGCCAGCAGCGACAGCTATAATTCACCCCTCCACTTT.

The chain recombines TRBV13 with TRBJ1-1; no reliable D call. The V gene's germline CDR1 is PRHDT and CDR2 FYEKMQ (reference sequence). V lost 5 bases and J lost 1, with 14 bases in between. CDR3 length: 15 residues. CDR3 sequence reads: CASSPWARRNTEAFF. DNA of the CDR3: TGTGCCAGCAGCCCCTGGGCACGCCGGAACACTGAAGCTTTCTTT. Using reference TRBV13 and TRBJ1-1 for the parts outside the CDR3, the full variable domain is AAGVIQSPRHLIKEKRETATLKCYPIPRHDTVYWYQQGPGQDPQFLISFYEKMQSDKGSIPDRFSAQQFSDYHSELNMSSLELGDSALYFCASSPWARRNTEAFFGQGTRLTVV.

The rearrangement uses TRBV4-3 and TRBJ2-7, with D perhaps matching TRBD1 or TRBD2 (5 bases each). The CDR3 sequence is 15 residues long. Germline V CDR1 and CDR2: LGHNA, YSLEER. Deletions cut 2 bases from V and 2 bases from J, with 13 bases between. For the CDR3, the DNA is TGCGCCAGCAGCCAACACCGGGACGGTACCTACGAGCAGTACTTC. It translates to CASSQHRDGTYEQYF.

V and J are TRBV14 and TRBJ1-2; D may be TRBD1 (6 bases). Between the trimmed V and J ends, which lost 0 bases and 2 bases, there was a span of 25 bases. Germline V gene data show CDR1 as SGHDN and CDR2 as FVKESK. This CDR3 comprises 20 residues. CDR3 nucleotide sequence: TGTGCCAGCAGCCAAGACCCCTTGGGAATACCGGGACATTTAAACTATGGCTACACCTTC. It codes for CASSQDPLGIPGHLNYGYTF.

This rearrangement joins TRBV9 to TRBJ2-1, with TRBD2 matching 12 bases. The CDR3 spans 18 residues. V gave up 3 bases and J gave up 3 bases; unmatched junction bases: 10. CDR1 is SGDLS, CDR2 YYNGEE, per germline. CDR3 in DNA: TGTGCCAGCAGCGCTTGGACTAGCGGGGCCCCCCACTACAATGAGCAGTTCTTC. It specifies CASSAWTSGAPHYNEQFF.

The gene calls are TRBV11-2 and TRBJ2-5; 7 bases fit TRBD2. The CDR3 spans 13 residues. J lost 4 bases, V lost 6 bases, and 5 bases had no gene match. From germline, CDR1 is SGHAT and CDR2 FQNNGV. CDR3 loop: CASRLGLVETQYF. The CDR3, as DNA: TGTGCCAGCAGACTCGGACTAGTAGAGACCCAGTACTTC. Supplemented by reference TRBV11-2 and TRBJ2-5, the full variable domain reads EAGVAQSPRYKIIEKRQSVAFWCNPISGHATLYWYQQILGQGPKLLIQFQNNGVVDDSQLPKDRFSAERLKGVDSTLKIQPAKLEDSAVYLCASRLGLVETQYFGPGTRLLVL.

The table lists this clone with a few counts. V and J are TRBV5-6 and TRBJ1-5, with D hard to call. The CDR3 contains 14 residues. Germline CDR1 is SGHDT and CDR2 is YYEEEE. V was clipped by 3 bases and J by 2 bases, with 9 bases between them. CDR3 in DNA: TGTGCCAGCAGCTCGATCGAAGGCAATCAGCCCCAGCATTTT. This codes for CASSSIEGNQPQHF.

The chain couples TRBV9 to TRBJ1-4; 10 bases map to TRBD1. The CDR3 consists of 16 residues. Germline V gene lookup returns CDR1 SGDLS and CDR2 YYNGEE. V dropped 2 bases and J dropped 8; count of bases not matched to a gene: 9. The CDR3 sequence is CASSVDRGPFGEKLFF. In DNA form, the CDR3 reads TGTGCCAGCAGCGTCGACAGGGGGCCCTTTGGGGAAAAACTGTTTTTT.

The rearrangement joins TRBV27 to TRBJ2-3; tentatively, D is TRBD1 (6 bases). Trimming removed 3 bases at V and 3 bases at J, with 19 bases between. The CDR3 is 17 amino acids. CDR1 and CDR2 (germline): MNHEY, SMNVEV (reference sequence). In DNA form, the CDR3 reads TGTGCCAGCAGTTTCGGAGCTCGTGGGGGCGGAACAGATACGCAGTATTTT. It translates to CASSFGARGGGTDTQYF.

The rearrangement links TRBV29-1 to TRBJ1-1, with D perhaps TRBD1 (5 bases). Deletions cut 7 bases from V and 6 bases from J, with 12 bases between. CDR3 length: 11 amino acids. Germline assignment: CDR1 SQVTM and CDR2 ANQGSEA. This CDR3 reads CSADEGAEAFF. The CDR3 DNA is TGCAGCGCAGACGAAGGGGCTGAAGCTTTCTTT.

This chain connects TRBV11-2 to TRBJ2-1, with 7 positions matching TRBD1. The CDR3 length is 15 residues. V shed 5 bases, J shed 4 bases, and the junction held 8 bases outside the gene matches. Germline V CDR1 and CDR2: SGHAT, FQNNGV. This CDR3 reads CASSPGAGGYNEQFF. CDR3 sequence (DNA): TGTGCCAGCAGCCCCGGGGCAGGGGGATACAATGAGCAGTTCTTC.